A selection of T cell receptor beta chains follows, all from one sample in a study of T cell responses to AZD1222 COVID-19 vaccine. The table came from immunoSEQ multiplex PCR; TCRdb's copy has only in-frame clones and leaves some out. Counted here are 88,000 or so clones, 75% to 90% occurring once; the ten biggest clones make up 2.4%. The sample here was peripheral blood, taken on day 0 of AZD1222 vaccination. The origin of the receptors is an adult in good health. The CDR3 runs from the conserved cysteine through the conserved F or W. The D gene is left open where the match is weak. Size values are once, few and many counts, or a class for expanded clones, and some rows have none.

NA,16,TRBJ1-4,TRBV7-2,TRBD1,CASSLQPGQDNEKLFF,TGTGCCAGCAGCTTACAGCCGGGACAGGATAATGAAAAACTGTTTTTT
NA,15,TRBJ2-7,TRBV5-1,NA,CASSLEPESSYEQYF,TGCGCCAGCAGCTTGGAGCCCGAGAGCTCCTACGAGCAGTACTTC
NA,18,TRBJ2-1,TRBV27,TRBD2,CASSSPFYLSGRAYEQFF,TGTGCCAGCAGTTCCCCCTTTTATTTGAGCGGGAGGGCGTATGAGCAGTTCTTC
NA,18,TRBJ2-5,TRBV5-1,TRBD2,CASSSTGLAGGQRETQYF,TGCGCCAGCAGCTCCACGGGACTAGCGGGAGGGCAGCGAGAGACCCAGTACTTC
NA,15,TRBJ2-3,TRBV30,NA,CAWSKTPFSTDTQYF,TGTGCCTGGAGTAAGACACCCTTTTCCACAGATACGCAGTATTTT
NA,14,TRBJ1-1,TRBV29-1,TRBD1,CSVARTGLNTEAFF,TGCAGCGTTGCTCGGACAGGGTTGAACACTGAAGCTTTCTTT
NA,12,TRBJ2-1,TRBV11-2,NA,CASSLVADEQFF,TGTGCCAGCAGCTTAGTAGCAGATGAGCAGTTCTTC
NA,14,TRBJ2-3,TRBV19,TRBD1,CASSLGQGADTQYF,TGTGCCAGTAGTCTGGGACAGGGGGCAGATACGCAGTATTTT
NA,14,TRBJ2-3,TRBV2,NA,CASTLISSTDTQYF,TGTGCCAGCACCCTTATTTCAAGCACAGATACGCAGTATTTT
NA,14,TRBJ1-6,TRBV18,NA,CASSPEQGSSPLHF,TGTGCCAGCTCACCCGAACAGGGCAGTTCACCCCTCCACTTT
NA,12,TRBJ2-1,TRBV6-2/TRBV6-3,NA,CASSYGQGKQFF,TGTGCCAGCAGTTACGGCCAGGGTAAGCAGTTCTTC
few,17,TRBJ1-2,TRBV5-5,TRBD1,CASSLSSRQGVPHGYTF,TGTGCCAGCAGCTTGAGCTCTCGACAGGGAGTACCCCATGGCTACACCTTC
NA,13,TRBJ1-6,TRBV5-1,TRBD1,CASSRDRDSPLHF,TGCGCCAGCAGTCGGGACAGGGACTCACCCCTCCACTTT
once,13,TRBJ2-1,TRBV2,NA,CASSQRQSNEQFF,TGTGCCAGCAGTCAAAGACAGTCCAATGAGCAGTTCTTC
NA,15,TRBJ1-2,TRBV18,NA,CASSPVWMQGDGYTF,TGTGCCAGCTCACCAGTGTGGATGCAGGGCGATGGCTACACCTTC
once,16,TRBJ2-1,TRBV24-1,TRBD1,CATSDRDSGLGNEQFF,TGTGCCACCAGTGACCGGGACAGCGGCCTTGGGAATGAGCAGTTCTTC
once,15,TRBJ2-7,TRBV9,TRBD2,CASSEGTSGFYEQYF,TGTGCCAGCAGTGAAGGGACTAGCGGTTTCTACGAGCAGTACTTC
NA,18,TRBJ1-2,TRBV6-1,NA,CASSEALLARVRSLGYTF,TGTGCCAGCAGTGAAGCGCTTCTAGCAAGGGTTAGATCCCTAGGCTACACCTTC
NA,12,TRBJ1-6,TRBV2,NA,CASNPDNSPLHF,TGTGCCAGCAACCCGGACAATTCACCCCTCCACTTT
NA,13,TRBJ1-1,TRBV3-1/TRBV3-2,NA,CASGQGLAMKAFF,TGTGCCAGCGGCCAAGGCCTCGCCATGAAAGCTTTCTTT
NA,14,TRBJ2-7,TRBV19,NA,CASSIGRSSYEQYF,TGTGCCAGTAGTATCGGGCGCTCCTCCTACGAGCAGTACTTC
NA,15,TRBJ2-3,TRBV10-1,TRBD2,CASTRSRLAADTQYF,TGCGCCAGCACGCGATCTCGACTAGCGGCAGATACGCAGTATTTT
few,16,TRBJ2-7,TRBV5-1,TRBD1,CASSLDPGQGSYEQYF,TGCGCCAGCAGCTTGGATCCGGGACAGGGGTCCTACGAGCAGTACTTC
NA,15,TRBJ2-3,TRBV2,TRBD2,CASCSGTSTTDTQYF,TGTGCCAGCTGCTCCGGGACTAGTACAACAGATACGCAGTATTTT
NA,16,TRBJ2-7,TRBV18,TRBD1,CASSSTSGTGGYEQYF,TGTGCCAGCTCTTCTACTTCCGGGACAGGGGGCTACGAGCAGTACTTC
NA,13,TRBJ1-4,TRBV18,NA,CASSPGKGEKLFF,TGTGCCAGCTCACCAGGGAAGGGGGAAAAACTGTTTTTT
NA,13,TRBJ1-5,TRBV10-1,TRBD1,CAGSYRGSQPQHF,TGCGCCGGATCGTACAGGGGCTCTCAGCCCCAGCATTTT
NA,15,TRBJ2-1,TRBV7-7,TRBD2,CASSQGTSGYNEQFF,TGTGCTAGCAGCCAAGGGACTAGCGGTTACAATGAGCAGTTCTTC
NA,18,TRBJ1-5,TRBV7-8,TRBD1,CASSSGQGDSYSNQPQHF,TGTGCCAGCAGCTCCGGACAGGGGGACAGCTATAGCAATCAGCCCCAGCATTTT
NA,17,TRBJ1-2,TRBV7-9,NA,CASSFGEAEVTTSGYTF,TGTGCCAGCAGCTTTGGCGAGGCCGAGGTCACCACCAGTGGCTACACCTTC
NA,18,TRBJ2-7,TRBV4-1,TRBD1,CASSQDPEDRVEYGEQYF,TGCGCCAGCAGCCAAGATCCCGAAGACAGGGTTGAATATGGCGAGCAGTACTTC
NA,14,TRBJ1-1,TRBV30,NA,CAWSVGVGDTEAFF,TGTGCCTGGAGTGTTGGGGTAGGGGACACTGAAGCTTTCTTT
NA,16,TRBJ1-4,TRBV7-9,NA,CASSVGGAATNEKLFF,TGTGCCAGCAGCGTCGGGGGGGCCGCAACTAATGAAAAACTGTTTTTT
NA,13,TRBJ1-6,TRBV5-1,NA,CASSLAGNSPLHF,TGCGCCAGCAGCCTCGCGGGGAATTCACCCCTCCACTTT
NA,11,TRBJ1-2,TRBV20-1,NA,CSARRSPPVPF,TGCAGTGCTAGAAGAAGTCCCCCCGTCCCCTTC
few,15,TRBJ2-1,TRBV7-2,NA,CASSLRGGPYNEQFF,TGTGCCAGCAGCTTAAGGGGGGGCCCCTACAATGAGCAGTTCTTC
NA,15,TRBJ1-2,TRBV9,NA,CASSARTPQYNGYTF,TGTGCCAGCAGTGCTAGGACACCCCAGTACAATGGCTACACCTTC
NA,14,TRBJ1-4,TRBV7-2,TRBD1,CASSFDRGAEKLFF,TGTGCCAGCAGCTTTGACAGGGGGGCTGAAAAACTGTTTTTT
NA,17,TRBJ2-3,TRBV3-1/TRBV3-2,TRBD2,CASSRLAGAGSTDTQYF,TGTGCCAGCAGCCGACTAGCGGGGGCGGGGAGCACAGATACGCAGTATTTT
NA,15,TRBJ1-5,TRBV9,NA,CASAEHDSYIQPQHF,TGTGCCAGCGCTGAACATGACAGCTATATTCAGCCCCAGCATTTT
NA,17,TRBJ1-2,TRBV4-3,NA,CASSLISEGPRGNGYTF,TGCGCCAGCAGCCTGATAAGTGAGGGGCCCCGGGGAAATGGCTACACCTTC
NA,11,TRBJ2-7,TRBV29-1,NA,CSVGGLYEQYF,TGCAGCGTTGGGGGGTTGTACGAGCAGTACTTC
few,16,TRBJ1-1,TRBV7-8,NA,CASSLGRRKGNTEAFF,TGTGCCAGCAGCTTAGGTCGTCGGAAGGGGAACACTGAAGCTTTCTTT
few,14,TRBJ1-5,TRBV23-1,NA,CASSSGPSNQPQHF,TGCGCCAGCAGTTCCGGGCCTAGCAATCAGCCCCAGCATTTT
NA,13,TRBJ1-2,TRBV12-3/TRBV12-4,NA,CASTTVEGDGYTF,TGTGCCAGCACCACCGTAGAGGGGGATGGCTACACCTTC
once,14,TRBJ1-4,TRBV7-9,TRBD1,CASSMGQINEKLFF,TGTGCCAGCAGCATGGGACAGATTAATGAAAAACTGTTTTTT
NA,15,TRBJ1-2,TRBV7-9,NA,CASSFSLPGHYGYTF,TGTGCCAGCAGCTTCTCTCTCCCGGGCCATTATGGCTACACCTTC
NA,14,TRBJ2-5,TRBV18,NA,CASSVRDWAETQYF,TGTGCCAGCTCAGTTCGGGATTGGGCAGAGACCCAGTACTTC
NA,13,TRBJ2-7,TRBV29-1,TRBD1,CSVIWDSSYEQYF,TGCAGCGTTATATGGGACAGCTCCTACGAGCAGTACTTC
NA,17,TRBJ2-1,TRBV5-1,TRBD2,CASSRETSGGFGNEQFF,TGCGCCAGCAGTAGAGAGACTAGCGGGGGGTTCGGCAATGAGCAGTTCTTC
NA,15,TRBJ2-1,TRBV19,NA,CASSIGRGEDNEQFF,TGTGCCAGTAGTATAGGAAGGGGAGAGGACAATGAGCAGTTCTTC
NA,14,TRBJ1-2,TRBV4-1,NA,CASSLGPLEVGYTF,TGCGCCAGCAGCCTGGGCCCTTTGGAGGTAGGCTACACCTTC
NA,16,TRBJ2-5,TRBV11-3,TRBD2,CATKSTSSIQQETQYF,TGTGCCACAAAATCGACTAGCTCAATTCAACAAGAGACCCAGTACTTC
NA,18,TRBJ2-2,TRBV27,TRBD2,CASSLGLAGVYNTGELFF,TGTGCCAGCAGTTTAGGACTAGCGGGGGTCTATAACACCGGGGAGCTGTTTTTT
NA,13,TRBJ2-5,TRBV7-9,TRBD2,CATRRGGPETQYF,TGTGCCACTCGACGCGGGGGGCCGGAGACCCAGTACTTC